This entry concerns a single TCR beta chain. Its antigen is still unknown. Some clones are missing from TCRdb's copy, which holds only in-frame ones; the method was immunoSEQ multiplex PCR. Among under 150,000 clones, about 90% were seen once, and the ten largest hold approximately 3%. This sample was included in a study of T cell responses to AZD1222 COVID-19 vaccine. Regarding the study as a whole: No day 14 peak samples; only post-peak repertoires were characterized. The sample set comprised mostly white British donors with more females, and clonal diversity was possibly underestimated. Epitopes outside B.1.351 and B.1.1.7 mutated regions reportedly drew nearly half of spike TCRs. Baseline seropositivity characterized only a handful of AZD1222 recipients.

CDR3 length: 14 residues. Germline V gene data show CDR1 as MGHDK and CDR2 as SYGVNS. Trimming pared 3 bases from V and 6 bases from J, leaving 12 bases between. The chain has TRBV25-1 and TRBJ2-1; D might be TRBD1 (6 bases). The receptor comes from an adult in good health. Sequences were derived from peripheral blood, sampled on day 0 of MenACWY control vaccination. The CDR3: CASSDRGSGNEQFF. In nucleotides, the CDR3 is TGTGCCAGCAGTGATAGGGGGTCGGGCAATGAGCAGTTCTTC.